What follows are 8 T cell receptor beta chains derived from one specimen sequenced in a study of shared clonotypes between healthy human individuals. CD45RO-negative CD8 cells positively selected for CCR7 made up the naive population, which excluded terminally differentiated effector memory CD45RA+ cells. Sequencing was performed with immunoSEQ multiplex PCR; in TCRdb, only in-frame clones are kept and a portion is missing. The sample contains over 2,000,000 clones, about 93% of which appear only once. Source material: naive CD8+ T cells from PBMCs. The origin of the receptors is a man aged 18 to 30 in good health. Some clones in this sample may be carry-over from other donors' samples.

Only one count was recorded for this clone. The V call is TRBV18, the J call TRBJ2-7; 7 bases match TRBD2. This CDR3 is 13 amino acids long. Germline trimming cut 1 base from V and 3 bases from J; bases unmatched to any gene: 0. In germline, CDR1 is KGHSH, CDR2 LQKENI. The CDR3 DNA follows: TGTGCCAGCTCACCACAGCGGGACTACGAGCAGTACTTC. Translated, it gives CASSPQRDYEQYF.

This chain uses TRBV4-1 with TRBJ2-5; 10 bases align to TRBD2. With the DNA end fitting TRBJ2-7 better, the J assignment may be wrong. CDR3 length equals 17 residues. Germline lookup yields CDR1 MGHRA and CDR2 YSYEKL. CDR3 sequence (DNA): TGCGCCAGCAGCCAAAAAATCGGACTAGCGGCCTCCTACGAGCAGTACTTC. It codes for CASSQKIGLAASYEQYF.

This chain joins TRBV5-1 and TRBJ1-4, with 7 bases fitting TRBD1. Germline lookup yields CDR1 SGHRS and CDR2 YFSETQ. V lost 0 bases, J lost 7 bases, and 6 bases stayed unmatched. CDR3 length: 15 amino acids. DNA of the CDR3: TGCGCCAGCAGCTTGGGTGATCCAGGGGGTGAAAAACTGTTTTTT. Its protein product is CASSLGDPGGEKLFF.

The chain carries TRBV27 and TRBJ2-7; D is possibly TRBD1 or TRBD2 (5 bases each). The V gene lost 6 bases and the J gene lost 4 bases, with 22 bases spanning the gap. CDR1 MNHEY and CDR2 SMNVEV come from the germline V gene (reference sequence). CDR3 length: 16 amino acids. CDR3 protein: CASSHSLGEEVYEQYF. The CDR3 region has the DNA TGTGCCAGCAGCCACTCCCTGGGGGAAGAAGTATACGAGCAGTACTTC.

The chain links TRBV27 to TRBJ2-7; D not certain. Germline V lookup: CDR1 MNHEY, CDR2 SMNVEV (reference sequence). This CDR3 is built from 14 residues. V lost 5 bases and J lost 0, with 11 bases in between. The DNA of the CDR3 is TGTGCCAGCAGTCCGGACGGAACCTCCTACGAGCAGTACTTC. This codes for CASSPDGTSYEQYF.

The chain combines TRBV7-9 with TRBJ1-1; D is undetermined. CDR1 and CDR2 (germline): SEHNR, FQNEAQ (reference sequence). V shed 2 bases and J shed 4 bases, with 14 bases lying between them. There are 15 residues in the CDR3. The CDR3 nucleotides read TGTGCCAGCAGCTTACCGATTGGTTTGGCCACTGAAGCTTTCTTT. This gives the protein CASSLPIGLATEAFF.

This CDR3 reads CASTTTGPGLEVSQYF. The DNA of the CDR3 is TGTGCCAGCACCACAACAGGGCCGGGACTAGAGGTGTCCCAGTACTTC. The gene calls are TRBV5-4 and TRBJ2-5, with 8 nucleotides matching TRBD2. The V gene end was trimmed by 6 bases and the J gene end by 9 bases; junction bases not matched to a gene: 19. Germline CDR1 is SGHNT and CDR2 is YYREEE (reference sequence). There are 16 residues in the CDR3.

The V call is TRBV19, the J call TRBJ2-1; the match to TRBD2 covers 7 bases. This CDR3 region has 15 residues. J was trimmed by 11 bases and V by 0 bases; bases with no gene match: 10. Germline CDR1 reads LNHDA; CDR2 reads SQIVND (reference sequence). The CDR3, as DNA: TGTGCCAGTAGTATAGATCAGAGACTAGCAGAAAAGCAGTTCTTC. Translated, it gives CASSIDQRLAEKQFF.